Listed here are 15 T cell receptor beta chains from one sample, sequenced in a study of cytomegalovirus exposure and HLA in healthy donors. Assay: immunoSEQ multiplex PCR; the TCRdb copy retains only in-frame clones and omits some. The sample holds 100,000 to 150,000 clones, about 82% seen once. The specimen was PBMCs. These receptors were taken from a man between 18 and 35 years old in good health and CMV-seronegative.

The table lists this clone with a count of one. The CDR3 DNA reads as TGTGCCAGCAGCATAGTCCCTCCACAGACCAACAATGAGCAGTTCTTC. Residues: CASSIVPPQTNNEQFF. This chain links TRBV7-9 with TRBJ2-1; D unclear. CDR3 length: 16 residues. Trimming shortened V by 5 bases and J by 5 bases, and 19 bases separated the two germline ends. Germline CDR1 SEHNR, CDR2 FQNEAQ (reference sequence).

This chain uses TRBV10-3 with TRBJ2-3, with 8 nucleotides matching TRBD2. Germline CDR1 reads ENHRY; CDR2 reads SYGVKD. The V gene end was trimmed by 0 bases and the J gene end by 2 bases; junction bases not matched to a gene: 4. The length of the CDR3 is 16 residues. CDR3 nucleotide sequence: TGTGCCATCAGTGAGTCTGGCGGGGGGAACACAGATACGCAGTATTTT. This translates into CAISESGGGNTDTQYF.

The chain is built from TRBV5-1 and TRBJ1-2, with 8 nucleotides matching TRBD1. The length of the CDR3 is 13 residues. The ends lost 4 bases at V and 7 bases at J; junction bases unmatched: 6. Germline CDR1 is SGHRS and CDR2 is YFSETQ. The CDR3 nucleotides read TGCGCCAGCAGCCCTGCAGGGGGCATTGGCTACACCTTC. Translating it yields CASSPAGGIGYTF.

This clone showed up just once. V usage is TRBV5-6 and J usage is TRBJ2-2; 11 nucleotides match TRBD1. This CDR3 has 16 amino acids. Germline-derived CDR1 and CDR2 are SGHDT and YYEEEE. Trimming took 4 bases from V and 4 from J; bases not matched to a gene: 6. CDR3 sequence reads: CASSQGQGVSTGELFF. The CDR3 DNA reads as TGTGCCAGCAGCCAGGGACAGGGGGTGAGCACCGGGGAGCTGTTTTTT.

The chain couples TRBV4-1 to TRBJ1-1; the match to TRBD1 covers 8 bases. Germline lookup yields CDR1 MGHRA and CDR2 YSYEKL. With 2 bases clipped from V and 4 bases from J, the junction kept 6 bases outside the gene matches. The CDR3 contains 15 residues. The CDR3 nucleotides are TGCGCCAGCAGCCAAACACAGGGGGGCGGCACTGAAGCTTTCTTT. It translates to CASSQTQGGGTEAFF.

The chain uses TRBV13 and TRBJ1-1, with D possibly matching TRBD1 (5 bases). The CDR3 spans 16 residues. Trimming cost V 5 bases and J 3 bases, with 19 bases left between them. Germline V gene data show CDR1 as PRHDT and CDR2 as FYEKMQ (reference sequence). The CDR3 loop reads CASSPGGGTVDTEAFF. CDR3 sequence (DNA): TGTGCCAGCAGCCCCGGGGGGGGGACGGTGGACACTGAAGCTTTCTTT.

CDR3 DNA: TGCGCCAGCTCGGGGAGGGGGGGCTACAATGAGCAGTTCTTC. Its translation is CASSGRGGYNEQFF. This sequence joins TRBV5-1 and TRBJ2-1; maybe TRBD2 (7 bases). The CDR3 runs 14 residues. Germline CDR1 reads SGHRS; CDR2 reads YFSETQ. Trimming removed 7 bases from V and 3 bases from J, with 14 bases in between.

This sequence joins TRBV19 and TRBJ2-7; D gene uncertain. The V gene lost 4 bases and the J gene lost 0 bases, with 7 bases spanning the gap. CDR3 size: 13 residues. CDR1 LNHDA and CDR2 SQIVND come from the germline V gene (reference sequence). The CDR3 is CASSSGGSYEQYF. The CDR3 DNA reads TGTGCCAGTAGTAGCGGCGGCTCCTACGAGCAGTACTTC.

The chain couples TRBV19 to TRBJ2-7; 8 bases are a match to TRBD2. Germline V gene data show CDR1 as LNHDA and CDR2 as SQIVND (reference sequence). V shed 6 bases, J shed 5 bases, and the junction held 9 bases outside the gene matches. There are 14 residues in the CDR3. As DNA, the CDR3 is TGTGCCAGTAGCCCGGGGGGGGACCTGGACGAGCAGTACTTC. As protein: CASSPGGDLDEQYF. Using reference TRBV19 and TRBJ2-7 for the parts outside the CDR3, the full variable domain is DGGITQSPKYLFRKEGQNVTLSCEQNLNHDAMYWYRQDPGQGLRLIYYSQIVNDFQKGDIAEGYSVSREKKESFPLTVTSAQKNPTAFYLCASSPGGDLDEQYFGPGTRLTVT.

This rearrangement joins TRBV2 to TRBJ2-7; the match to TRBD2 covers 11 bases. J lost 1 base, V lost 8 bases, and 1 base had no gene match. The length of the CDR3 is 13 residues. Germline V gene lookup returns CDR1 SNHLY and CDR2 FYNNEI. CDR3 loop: CASGTSGSYEQYF. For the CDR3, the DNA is TGTGCCAGCGGGACTAGCGGTTCCTACGAGCAGTACTTC. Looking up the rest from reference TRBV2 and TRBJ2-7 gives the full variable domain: EPEVTQTPSHQVTQMGQEVILRCVPISNHLYFYWYRQILGQKVEFLVSFYNNEISEKSEIFDDQFSVERPDGSNFTLKIRSTKLEDSAMYFCASGTSGSYEQYFGPGTRLTVT.

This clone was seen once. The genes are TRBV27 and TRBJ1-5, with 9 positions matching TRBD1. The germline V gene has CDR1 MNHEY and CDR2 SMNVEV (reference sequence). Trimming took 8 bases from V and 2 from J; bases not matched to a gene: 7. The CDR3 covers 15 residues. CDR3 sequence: CASRPGQGGNQPQHF. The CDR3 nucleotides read TGTGCCAGCCGACCGGGACAGGGTGGCAATCAGCCCCAGCATTTT.

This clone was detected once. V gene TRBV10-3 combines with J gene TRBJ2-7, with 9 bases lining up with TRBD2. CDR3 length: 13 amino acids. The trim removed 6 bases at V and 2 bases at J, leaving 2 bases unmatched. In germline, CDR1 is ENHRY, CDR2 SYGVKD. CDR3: CAIRLAGAYEQYF. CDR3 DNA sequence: TGTGCCATCAGACTAGCGGGCGCCTACGAGCAGTACTTC.

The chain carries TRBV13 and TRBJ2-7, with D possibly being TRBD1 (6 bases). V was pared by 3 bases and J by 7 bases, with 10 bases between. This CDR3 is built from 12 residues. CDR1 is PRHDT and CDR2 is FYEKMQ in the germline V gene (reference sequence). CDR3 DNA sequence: TGTGCCAGCAGCTTGGACAGAAATGAGCAGTACTTC. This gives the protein CASSLDRNEQYF.

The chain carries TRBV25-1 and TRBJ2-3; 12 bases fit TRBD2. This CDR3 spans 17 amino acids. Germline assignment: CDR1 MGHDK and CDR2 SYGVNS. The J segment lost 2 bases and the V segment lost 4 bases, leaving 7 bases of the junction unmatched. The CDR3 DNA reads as TGTGCCAGCAGTGGACTAGCGGGAGCCAAGGCCACAGATACGCAGTATTTT. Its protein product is CASSGLAGAKATDTQYF.

DNA for the CDR3: TGTGCCAGCAGCTTTGCAGGGCGATACGAGCAGTACTTC. Translating it yields CASSFAGRYEQYF. The gene calls are TRBV11-2 and TRBJ2-7; TRBD1 might be the D (5 bases). The V end was cut by 3 bases, the J end by 4 bases, with 10 bases between. The CDR3 is 13 amino acids. Germline loops: CDR1 SGHAT, CDR2 FQNNGV.